A selection of T cell receptor beta chains follows, all from one sample in a study of blood T cell repertoires in COVID-19. The method was immunoSEQ multiplex PCR; TCRdb's version includes in-frame clones alone and lacks a portion of them. The data show approximately 150,000 clones, with 84% seen just once and approximately 8.4% held by the top ten. Specimen: PBMCs or T cells enriched from blood (not recorded which). The source of these receptors is a woman in her forties or fifties who had recovered from COVID-19. Each CDR3 is given without its conserved first and last residue.

j_gene	v_gene	CDR3aa
TRBJ2-7	TRBV6-5	ASTSGTGAYEQY
TRBJ1-5	TRBV7-9	ASSARGSGNQPQH
TRBJ2-5	TRBV7-2	ASSFETGGQETQY
TRBJ1-5	TRBV28	ASRGQGGSNQPQH
TRBJ1-2	TRBV5-1	ASSLEGQRYGYT
TRBJ2-1	TRBV27	ASSIAGGPYNEQF
TRBJ2-5	TRBV7-3	ASSFDAEETQY
TRBJ2-3	TRBV18	ASSRAGASTDTQY
TRBJ1-1	TRBV5-1	ASSWQGVQTEAF
TRBJ1-1	TRBV25-1	ASSEFGSTEAF
TRBJ1-5	TRBV2	ASSVRSGDSNQPQH
TRBJ2-5	TRBV18	ASSPLGAGTETQY
TRBJ2-4	TRBV5-1	ASSQGSQNIQY
TRBJ1-1	TRBV27	ASRGQGATEAF
TRBJ2-7	TRBV27	ASTPGTGPYEQY
TRBJ2-1	TRBV3-1/TRBV3-2	ASSRSLGQGDNEQF
TRBJ2-1	TRBV19	ASSISNLRNEQF
TRBJ2-7	TRBV18	ASSGRDSYEQY
TRBJ2-3	TRBV9	ASSATGTDTQY
TRBJ1-1	TRBV5-6	ASSRGHNTEAF
TRBJ1-3	TRBV11-2	ASSLVHRDSGNTIY
TRBJ2-1	TRBV27	ASSLVGAGTSRQF
TRBJ2-5	TRBV3-1/TRBV3-2	ASSRLPGGSGGETQY
TRBJ1-2	TRBV7-2	ASSFEGGAFYGYT
TRBJ2-7	TRBV10-3	AISEGDIGHEQY
TRBJ1-2	TRBV12-5	ASGLGTGDYGYT
TRBJ2-5	TRBV3-1/TRBV3-2	ASSQQGTGVQY
TRBJ1-5	TRBV6-5	ASSYTGQLLYQPQH
TRBJ2-5	TRBV7-9	ASSSWGEKETQY
TRBJ1-5	TRBV4-1	ASSQDVTGPKPQH
TRBJ1-1	TRBV27	ASKYRTEAF
TRBJ2-1	TRBV6-5	ASSYPQAGGNEQF
TRBJ1-5	TRBV27	ASGNTGDSNQPQH
TRBJ2-3	TRBV7-2	ASSPGQHTDTQY
TRBJ2-1	TRBV2	ASSVSGGFFEQF
TRBJ1-5	TRBV7-2	ASSLDKGGVGQPQH
TRBJ1-3	TRBV7-9	AGSRASGNTIY
TRBJ2-3	TRBV9	ASSASLGLFTDTQY
TRBJ1-5	TRBV12-3/TRBV12-4	ASRTGDNQPQH